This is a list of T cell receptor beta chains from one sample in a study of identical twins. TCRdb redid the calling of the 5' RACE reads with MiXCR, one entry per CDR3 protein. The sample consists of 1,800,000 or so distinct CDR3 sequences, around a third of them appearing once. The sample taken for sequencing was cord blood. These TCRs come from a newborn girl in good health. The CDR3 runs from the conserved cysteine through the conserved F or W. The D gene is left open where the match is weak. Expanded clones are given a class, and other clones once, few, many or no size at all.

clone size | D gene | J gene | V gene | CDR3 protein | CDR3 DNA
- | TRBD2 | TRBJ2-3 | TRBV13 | CASSTTSGGYSTDTQYF | TGTGCCAGCAGCACGACTAGCGGGGGGTATAGCACAGATACGCAGTATTTT
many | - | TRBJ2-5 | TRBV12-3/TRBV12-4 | CASTGRETQYF | TGTGCCAGCACCGGTAGAGAGACCCAGTACTTC
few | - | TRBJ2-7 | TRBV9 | CASSVRGTTSYNEQYF | TGTGCCAGCAGCGTTAGGGGGACTACCTCCTACAATGAGCAGTACTTC
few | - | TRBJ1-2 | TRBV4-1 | CASSQEWPGWGYGYTF | TGCGCCAGCAGCCAAGAATGGCCAGGCTGGGGCTATGGCTACACCTTC
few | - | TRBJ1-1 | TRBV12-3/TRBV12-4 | CASNGMNTEAFF | TGTGCCAGCAATGGAATGAACACTGAAGCTTTCTTT
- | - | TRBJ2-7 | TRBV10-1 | CASSESRFRDYEQYF | TGCGCCAGCAGTGAGTCAAGATTCAGGGACTACGAGCAGTACTTC
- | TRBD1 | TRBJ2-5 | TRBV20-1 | CSATDRVGQETQYF | TGCAGTGCTACGGACAGGGTCGGGCAAGAGACCCAGTACTTC
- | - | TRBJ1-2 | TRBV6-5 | CASSYSGAPQGYTF | TGTGCCAGCAGTTACTCGGGGGCCCCGCAGGGCTACACCTTC
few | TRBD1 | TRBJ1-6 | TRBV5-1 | CASSPFPQGNNSPLHF | TGCGCCAGCAGCCCCTTCCCACAGGGGAATAATTCACCCCTCCACTTT
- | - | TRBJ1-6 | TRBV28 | CASSLRLNRSVNIYNSPLHF | TGTGCCAGCAGTTTAAGGCTTAACAGGAGTGTGAATATATATAATTCACCCCTCCACTTT
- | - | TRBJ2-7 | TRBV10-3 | CAISDLGEQYF | TGTGCCATCAGTGATCTGGGGGAGCAGTACTTC
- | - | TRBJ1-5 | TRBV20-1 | CSARPGESNQPQHF | TGCAGTGCTAGGCCAGGGGAGAGCAATCAGCCCCAGCATTTT
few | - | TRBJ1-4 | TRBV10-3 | CAISESQGVREKLFF | TGTGCCATCAGTGAGTCCCAGGGAGTACGCGAAAAACTGTTTTTT
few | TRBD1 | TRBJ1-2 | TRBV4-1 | CASSQWTGERFNYGYTF | TGCGCCAGCAGCCAATGGACAGGGGAAAGGTTTAACTATGGCTACACCTTC
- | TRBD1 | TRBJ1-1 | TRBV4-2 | CASSQTGQPTEAFF | TGTGCCAGCAGCCAAACGGGACAGCCCACTGAAGCTTTCTTT
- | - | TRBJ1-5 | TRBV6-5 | CASRAGKYYSNQPQHF | TGTGCCAGCAGAGCAGGAAAATACTATAGCAATCAGCCCCAGCATTTT
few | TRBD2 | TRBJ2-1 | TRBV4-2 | CASSQESAGANNEQFF | TGTGCCAGCAGCCAAGAGTCAGCGGGGGCCAACAATGAGCAGTTCTTC
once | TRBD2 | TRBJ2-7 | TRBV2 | CASSPYLAGVSYEQYF | TGTGCCAGCAGTCCCTATCTAGCGGGGGTCTCCTACGAGCAGTACTTC
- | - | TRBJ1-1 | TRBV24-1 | CATSDSTPGVTEAFF | TGTGCCACCAGTGATTCCACCCCCGGGGTCACTGAAGCTTTCTTT
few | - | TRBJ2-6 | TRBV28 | CASSFAGRVLSGANVLTF | TGTGCCAGCAGTTTCGCAGGCAGGGTACTCTCTGGGGCCAACGTCCTGACTTTC
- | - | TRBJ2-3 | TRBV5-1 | CAGSLGQGGDTQYF | TGCGCCGGCAGCTTAGGGCAGGGGGGAGATACGCAGTATTTT
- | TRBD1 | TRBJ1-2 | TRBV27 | CASTAQGHYGHTF | TGTGCCAGCACCGCACAGGGGCACTATGGCCACACCTTC
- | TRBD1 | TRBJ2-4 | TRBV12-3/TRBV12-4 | CASSADRGAGEQYF | TGTGCCAGCAGTGCGGACAGGGGTGCCGGGGAGCAGTACTTC
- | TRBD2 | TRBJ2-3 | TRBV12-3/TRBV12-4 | CASRPPGLAEGGGDAQYF | TGTGCCAGCAGGCCCCCGGGACTAGCGGAGGGGGGGGGAGATGCGCAGTATTTT
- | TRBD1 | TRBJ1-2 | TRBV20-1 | CSATLGTGKGGYTF | TGCAGTGCCACTCTCGGGACAGGGAAAGGTGGCTACACCTTC
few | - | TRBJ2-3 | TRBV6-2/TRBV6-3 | CASSPYYRGTDTQYF | TGTGCCAGCAGCCCATACTACAGGGGCACAGATACGCAGTATTTT
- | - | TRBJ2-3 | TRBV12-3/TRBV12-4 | CASSLVPSYTDTQYF | TGTGCCAGCAGTTTAGTACCCTCCTACACAGATACGCAGTATTTT
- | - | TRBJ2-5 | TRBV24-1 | CATSDAAGQETQYF | TGTGCCACCAGTGATGCGGCAGGGCAAGAGACCCAGTACTTC
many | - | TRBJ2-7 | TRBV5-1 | CASSFSPSYEQYF | TGCGCCAGCAGCTTCAGTCCCTCCTACGAGCAGTACTTC
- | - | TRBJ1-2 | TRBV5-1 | CASSLVPRDTLWLHGYTF | TGCGCCAGCAGCTTGGTACCCCGGGACACGCTATGGCTACATGGCTACACCTTC
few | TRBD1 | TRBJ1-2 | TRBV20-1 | CSARDRAGGYGYTF | TGCAGTGCTAGAGATCGGGCAGGGGGCTATGGCTACACCTTC
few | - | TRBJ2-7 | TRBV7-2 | CASLGYSYEQYF | TGTGCCAGCTTGGGATACTCCTACGAGCAGTACTTC
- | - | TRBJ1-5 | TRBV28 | CASSRRQDYSNQPQHF | TGTGCCAGCAGTCGCCGCCAGGACTATAGCAATCAGCCCCAGCATTTT
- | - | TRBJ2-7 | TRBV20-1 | CSARRQALEQYF | TGCAGTGCTAGAAGACAGGCTCTCGAGCAGTACTTC
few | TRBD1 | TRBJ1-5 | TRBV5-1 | CASSKGDRGNQPQHF | TGCGCCAGCAGCAAAGGAGACAGGGGCAATCAGCCCCAGCATTTT
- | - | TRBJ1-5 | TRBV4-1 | CASSQLGAGPNQPQHF | TGCGCCAGTAGCCAACTAGGGGCAGGGCCCAATCAGCCCCAGCATTTT
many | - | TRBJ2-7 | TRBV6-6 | CASSYGGPYEQYF | TGTGCCAGCAGTTACGGGGGTCCCTACGAGCAGTACTTC
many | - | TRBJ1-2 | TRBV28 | CASNWDGRHYGYTF | TGTGCCAGCAACTGGGACGGACGACACTATGGCTACACCTTC
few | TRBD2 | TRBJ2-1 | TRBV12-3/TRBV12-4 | CASSPRGGRSFRNEQFF | TGTGCCAGCAGTCCGCGGGGGGGCCGATCGTTTAGGAATGAGCAGTTCTTC
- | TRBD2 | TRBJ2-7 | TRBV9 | CASSVGAGEQYF | TGTGCCAGCAGCGTAGGAGCGGGAGAGCAGTACTTC
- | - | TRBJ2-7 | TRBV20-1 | CSARDWDQKGYEQYF | TGCAGTGCTAGAGATTGGGACCAGAAGGGTTACGAGCAGTACTTC
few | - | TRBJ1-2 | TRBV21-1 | CASSKGDRVRGYTF | TGTGCCAGCAGCAAAGGGGACAGGGTCAGAGGCTACACCTTC
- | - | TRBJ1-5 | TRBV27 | CASSLGGRPNQPQHF | TGTGCCAGCAGTTTAGGGGGCAGGCCGAATCAGCCCCAGCATTTT
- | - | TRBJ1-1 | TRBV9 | CASSVAGVNTEAFF | TGTGCCAGCAGCGTAGCTGGGGTTAACACTGAAGCTTTCTTT
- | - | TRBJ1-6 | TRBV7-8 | CASSPRRWNSPNSPLHF | TGTGCCAGCAGCCCACGGCGGTGGAACAGTCCTAATTCACCCCTCCACTTT
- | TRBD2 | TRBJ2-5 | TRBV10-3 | CAISGLAGGQETQYF | TGTGCCATCAGTGGACTAGCGGGGGGGCAAGAGACCCAGTACTTC
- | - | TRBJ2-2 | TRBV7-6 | CASSLIYRSPANTGELFF | TGTGCCAGCAGCTTAATATATCGCTCACCCGCGAACACCGGGGAGCTGTTTTTT
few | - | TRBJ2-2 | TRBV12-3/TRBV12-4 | CASSSLTPAGELFF | TGTGCCAGCAGTTCCCTGACTCCCGCCGGGGAGCTGTTTTTT
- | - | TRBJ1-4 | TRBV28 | CASSLWASTPNEKLFF | TGTGCCAGCAGTTTATGGGCCTCAACTCCGAATGAAAAACTGTTTTTT
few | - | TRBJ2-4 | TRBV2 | CASNPRLAKNIQYF | TGTGCCAGCAACCCTAGGCTAGCCAAAAACATTCAGTACTTC
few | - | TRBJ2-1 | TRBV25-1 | CASSAAEQFF | TGTGCCAGCAGTGCAGCGGAGCAGTTCTTC
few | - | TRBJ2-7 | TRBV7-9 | CASSLDFVRAHEQYF | TGTGCCAGCAGCTTAGATTTTGTCAGGGCCCACGAGCAGTACTTC
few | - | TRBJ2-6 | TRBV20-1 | CSASDGASGANVLTF | TGCAGTGCTAGTGATGGTGCCTCTGGGGCCAACGTCCTGACTTTC
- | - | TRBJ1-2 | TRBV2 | CASRAGPNYGYTF | TGTGCCAGCAGGGCCGGGCCCAACTATGGCTACACCTTC
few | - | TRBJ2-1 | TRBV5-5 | CASSLGIGPYNEQFF | TGTGCCAGCAGCTTGGGTATAGGCCCCTACAATGAGCAGTTCTTC
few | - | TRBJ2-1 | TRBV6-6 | CASSDLDRREQFF | TGTGCCAGCAGTGACTTAGACAGGCGTGAGCAGTTCTTC
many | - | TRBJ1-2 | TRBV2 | CASSTDGNYGYTF | TGTGCCAGCAGTACCGACGGGAACTATGGCTACACCTTC
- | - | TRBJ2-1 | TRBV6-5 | CASSYSSGHYNEQFF | TGTGCCAGCAGTTACTCTAGCGGACACTACAATGAGCAGTTCTTC
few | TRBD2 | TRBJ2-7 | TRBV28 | CATRLDGLAGEQYF | TGTGCCACCAGGCTCGACGGACTAGCGGGCGAGCAGTACTTC